This T cell receptor (beta chain) was sequenced for a study of blood T cell repertoires in COVID-19. Overall study: COVID-19 samples from acute and convalescent phases originated in the United States, Italy and Spain.

Per the study methods: How many nucleated cells were present was estimated from reference gene primer amplification. The repertoire was sequenced with immunoSEQ multiplex PCR; TCRdb's copy has only in-frame clones and lacks some. V and J calls and clone size are given by that table; D and trimming were obtained from the DNA. The sample yields about 150,000 clones, over 80% seen once. Germline CDR1 SGHRS, CDR2 YFSETQ. V shed 4 bases and J shed 2 bases, with 9 bases lying between them. The CDR3 loop spans 13 amino acids. The chain has TRBV5-1 and TRBJ2-5; TRBD2 is a possible D gene (5 bases). The receptor's source is a woman older than 75 with COVID-19, enrolled during active disease. Material: peripheral blood. CDR3: CASSPGVQETQYF. The DNA for the CDR3 is TGCGCCAGCAGCCCCGGGGTTCAAGAGACCCAGTACTTC.